Listed below are T cell receptor beta chains from one sample, sequenced in a study of neoadjuvant anti-PD-1 for oral cavity cancer. Method: immunoSEQ multiplex PCR; TCRdb's copy keeps in-frame clones and lacks some. This sample yields about 15,000 clones, of which under 40% are seen a single time; just under 40% belongs to the top ten. The material was tumor tissue, obtained after nivolumab (anti-PD-1) treatment. The receptors derive from a person aged 35-79 years with oral cavity squamous cell carcinoma. The CDR3 runs from the conserved cysteine through the conserved F or W. D genes are given only for firm matches. Size is stated for part of the rows, as once, few or many counts, or as a class when the clone is expanded.

D gene,J gene,clone size,V gene,CDR3 protein,CDR3 DNA
TRBD2,TRBJ2-5,NA,TRBV29-1,CSVGTSGGTRTQYF,TGCAGCGTCGGGACTAGCGGGGGGACACGGACCCAGTACTTC
TRBD1,TRBJ2-3,NA,TRBV9,CASSVVGTGETDTQYF,TGTGCCAGCAGCGTGGTTGGGACAGGGGAAACAGATACGCAGTATTTT
NA,TRBJ1-1,NA,TRBV6-5,CASSYSRGSTEAFF,TGTGCCAGCAGTTACTCCAGGGGTAGCACTGAAGCTTTCTTT
TRBD1,TRBJ1-2,NA,TRBV25-1,CASRPGQGNYGYTF,TGTGCCAGCAGACCGGGACAGGGGAACTATGGCTACACCTTC
NA,TRBJ1-3,NA,TRBV9,CASSPRGASAGNTIYF,TGTGCCAGCAGCCCCCGGGGGGCATCTGCGGGAAACACCATATATTTT
NA,TRBJ2-2,NA,TRBV7-2,CASSFRLRSTGELFF,TGTGCCAGCAGCTTTAGACTACGATCCACCGGGGAGCTGTTTTTT
NA,TRBJ1-5,NA,TRBV4-2,CASSQDIRGNQPQHF,TGTGCCAGCAGCCAAGATATTCGTGGCAATCAGCCCCAGCATTTT
NA,TRBJ2-2,few,TRBV6-1,CASSEVPVGWPGELFF,TGTGCCAGCAGTGAGGTACCCGTAGGGTGGCCCGGGGAGCTGTTTTTT
NA,TRBJ2-7,NA,TRBV2,CASSTGNLGLYEQYF,TGTGCCAGCAGCACAGGGAACCTGGGGCTCTACGAGCAGTACTTC
TRBD1,TRBJ2-2,few,TRBV7-9,CASSPPIRRTGANGELFF,TGTGCCAGCAGCCCGCCTATACGACGGACAGGGGCGAACGGGGAGCTGTTTTTT
NA,TRBJ2-6,few,TRBV2,CASSDSGSGANVLTF,TGTGCCAGCAGTGATTCAGGGTCTGGGGCCAACGTCCTGACTTTC
NA,TRBJ1-5,NA,TRBV2,CASSEGSSNQPQHF,TGTGCCAGCAGTGAAGGTTCTAGCAATCAGCCCCAGCATTTT